The 15 T cell receptor beta chains presented below share a single source sample, sequenced in a study of blood T cell repertoires in COVID-19. This table comes from immunoSEQ multiplex PCR, and its TCRdb copy is limited to in-frame clones, with some not included. The sample lists approximately 160,000 clones; 75% to 90% were seen once. The sample was peripheral blood. These receptors were obtained from a woman over 75 with active or convalescent COVID-19.

This chain joins TRBV19 and TRBJ1-5; D gene unclear. CDR1 and CDR2 (germline): LNHDA, SQIVND (reference sequence). The CDR3 is 13 residues long. Trimming left V 9 bases short and J 3 bases short, with 12 bases between. For the CDR3, the DNA is TGTGCCAGCTCGAACAAGTACAATCAGCCCCAGCATTTT. This codes for CASSNKYNQPQHF.

The chain has TRBV6-5 and TRBJ1-1, with D possibly TRBD1 on 5 matching bases. Trimming took 2 bases from V and 11 from J, leaving 12 bases between them. The germline gives CDR1 MNHEY, CDR2 SVGAGI. CDR3 size: 12 residues. In nucleotides, the CDR3 is TGTGCCAGCAGTTACCCTCAGGGAACGGCTTTCTTT. Protein product: CASSYPQGTAFF.

CDR3 sequence reads: CASSRTVEGTQYF. The CDR3 DNA is TGTGCCAGCAGCAGGACGGTGGAGGGGACCCAGTACTTC. The chain employs TRBV12-3 or TRBV12-4 and TRBJ2-5, with a weak D call TRBD2 (6 bases). This CDR3 spans 13 amino acids. Deletions cut 6 bases from V and 7 bases from J, with 15 bases between.

The chain links TRBV7-2 to TRBJ1-3, with D perhaps TRBD1 (5 bases). CDR1 and CDR2 (germline): SGHTA, FQGNSA. V shed 1 base and J shed 2 bases, with 9 bases lying between them. CDR3 length: 15 residues. The CDR3 sequence: CASSLGQFPGNTIYF. CDR3 nucleotide sequence: TGTGCCAGCAGCTTAGGACAGTTTCCTGGAAACACCATATATTTT.

J is TRBJ1-2 and V is TRBV7-2, with TRBD1 matching over 8 bases. The CDR3 sequence is 12 residues long. Germline values: CDR1 SGHTA, CDR2 FQGNSA. The V and J ends lost 0 bases and 14 bases, in that order; junction bases with no gene match: 5. The CDR3 sequence: CASSLADRVKTF. As DNA, the CDR3 is TGTGCCAGCAGCTTAGCGGACAGGGTAAAAACCTTC. Looking up the rest from reference TRBV7-2 and TRBJ1-2 gives the full variable domain: GAGVSQSPSNKVTEKGKDVELRCDPISGHTALYWYRQSLGQGLEFLIYFQGNSAPDKSGLPSDRFSAERTGGSVSTLTIQRTQQEDSAVYLCASSLADRVKTFGSGTRLTVV.

In this sample, this clone turned up a few times. For the CDR3, the DNA is TGTGCCAGCAGCTTAAGAGACGGGACTGAAGCTTTCTTT. Its translation: CASSLRDGTEAFF. The chain couples TRBV7-8 to TRBJ1-1; D is unclear. CDR3 length: 13 residues. The germline CDR1 and CDR2 sequences are SGHVS and FQNEAQ. V lost 2 bases and J 5 bases, leaving 9 bases between the germline ends.

The J gene is TRBJ2-5, the V gene TRBV11-3; no firm D call. Trimming removed 1 base from V and 3 bases from J, with 6 bases in between. CDR3 length equals 13 residues. The germline V gene encodes CDR1 SGHNT and CDR2 YENEEA. CDR3 region: CASSLVAEETQYF. In DNA, the CDR3 is TGTGCCAGCAGCTTAGTGGCCGAAGAGACCCAGTACTTC. The whole variable domain, remainder taken from reference TRBV11-3 and TRBJ2-5, is EAGVVQSPRYKIIEKKQPVAFWCNPISGHNTLYWYLQNLGQGPELLIRYENEEAVDDSQLPKDRFSAERLKGVDSTLKIQPAELGDSAVYLCASSLVAEETQYFGPGTRLLVL.

This chain links TRBV5-5 with TRBJ1-4; tentatively, D is TRBD1 (5 bases). The length of the CDR3 is 17 residues. The V end was cut by 4 bases, the J end by 7 bases, with 23 bases between. CDR1 and CDR2 (germline): SGHKS, YYEKEE (reference sequence). The CDR3 sequence: CASSPGDQGPRSEKLFF. CDR3 nucleotides: TGTGCCAGCAGCCCGGGGGATCAGGGCCCCAGGAGTGAAAAACTGTTTTTT.

The chain links TRBV2 to TRBJ1-4, with 8 nucleotides matching TRBD1. The V and J ends lost 5 bases and 2 bases, in that order; junction bases with no gene match: 7. Germline V gene sequence: CDR1 SNHLY, CDR2 FYNNEI. CDR3 length equals 16 residues. This CDR3 is CASSRGQGGTNEKLFF. DNA of the CDR3: TGTGCCAGCAGTCGTGGACAGGGTGGGACTAATGAAAAACTGTTTTTT.

The V call is TRBV4-3, the J call TRBJ2-2, with TRBD2 matching 9 bases. Looked up from germline, CDR1 is LGHNA and CDR2 is YSLEER. The V and J ends lost 4 bases and 2 bases, in that order; junction bases with no gene match: 5. The length of the CDR3 is 16 residues. This CDR3 is CASSREAGGNTGELFF. DNA for the CDR3: TGCGCCAGCAGCCGAGAAGCGGGGGGTAACACCGGGGAGCTGTTTTTT.

This clone has a single count. The genes are TRBV5-1 and TRBJ2-7; perhaps TRBD1 as D (6 bases). This CDR3 comprises 13 residues. V lost 4 bases, J lost 2 bases, and 10 bases lay in between. Germline values: CDR1 SGHRS, CDR2 YFSETQ. CDR3 sequence: CASSQTGPYEQYF. CDR3 bases: TGCGCCAGCAGCCAGACAGGCCCCTACGAGCAGTACTTC.

This sequence joins TRBV7-2 and TRBJ2-4, with 16 nucleotides matching TRBD2. The CDR3 sequence is 18 residues long. Unmatched junction bases numbered 8, after V lost 3 bases and J lost 6 bases. The germline CDR1 and CDR2 sequences are SGHTA and FQGNSA. For the CDR3, the DNA is TGTGCCAGCAGCTTGGGACTAGCGGGGGGGCCGAGGCCAAACATTCAGTACTTC. Its protein product is CASSLGLAGGPRPNIQYF.

The gene calls are TRBV3-1 (or the pseudogene TRBV3-2) and TRBJ1-5; D might be TRBD1 (5 bases). Per the germline V gene, CDR1 is LGHDT and CDR2 is YNNKEL (reference sequence). The V gene lost 2 bases and the J gene lost 3 bases, with 11 bases spanning the gap. The CDR3 runs 15 residues. In DNA, the CDR3 is TGTGCCAGCAGCCAACGGGGGGAGGACAATCAGCCCCAGCATTTT. Encoded protein: CASSQRGEDNQPQHF.

The chain uses TRBV5-1 and TRBJ1-2, with D possibly being TRBD1 (5 bases). CDR3 length: 14 residues. Trimming shortened V by 2 bases and J by 4 bases, and 12 bases separated the two germline ends. Germline values: CDR1 SGHRS, CDR2 YFSETQ. The CDR3 region is CASSFDTGPYGYTF. The CDR3 region has the DNA TGCGCCAGCAGCTTTGACACAGGTCCCTATGGCTACACCTTC.

This chain connects TRBV28 to TRBJ1-2; 9 bases agree with TRBD1. J gave up 3 bases and V 2 bases, and 4 bases lay outside the gene matches. Looked up from germline, CDR1 is MDHEN and CDR2 is SYDVKM. The CDR3 has 15 amino acids. The chain's CDR3 is CASSLDRGSHYGYTF. The CDR3 DNA is TGTGCCAGCAGTTTAGACAGGGGGTCTCACTATGGCTACACCTTC.